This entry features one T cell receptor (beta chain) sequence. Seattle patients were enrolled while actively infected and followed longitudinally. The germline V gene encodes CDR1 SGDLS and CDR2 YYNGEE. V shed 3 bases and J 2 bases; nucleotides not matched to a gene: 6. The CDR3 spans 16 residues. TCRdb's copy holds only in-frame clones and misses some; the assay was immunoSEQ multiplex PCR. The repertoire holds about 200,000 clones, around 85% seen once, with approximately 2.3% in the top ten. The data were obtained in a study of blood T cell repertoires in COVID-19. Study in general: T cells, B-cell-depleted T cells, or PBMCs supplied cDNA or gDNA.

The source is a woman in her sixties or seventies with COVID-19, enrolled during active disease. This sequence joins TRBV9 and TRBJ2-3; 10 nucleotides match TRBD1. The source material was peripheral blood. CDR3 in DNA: TGTGCCAGCAGCGGCCTGACAGGGGGCGTCACAGATACGCAGTATTTT. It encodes CASSGLTGGVTDTQYF.